The 21 T cell receptor beta chains below all came from one sample that was sequenced in a study of T cell responses to AZD1222 COVID-19 vaccine. Clones were read by immunoSEQ multiplex PCR, and TCRdb kept only the in-frame ones, dropping some. The sample includes about 110,000 clones, approximately 91% seen only once; the top ten take over 6.5%. The sample here was peripheral blood, taken on day 0 of AZD1222 vaccination. These receptors originate from an adult in good health.

This sequence joins TRBV5-6 and TRBJ1-1; no clear D gene. CDR1 and CDR2 from the germline V gene are SGHDT and YYEEEE. Trimming left V 0 bases short and J 3 bases short, with 9 bases between. The CDR3 is 14 residues long. The CDR3 DNA is TGTGCCAGCAGCTTGGTGAGTAGAGACACTGAAGCTTTCTTT. Residues: CASSLVSRDTEAFF.

CDR3 residues: CASSRTGNTEAFF. The CDR3 nucleotides read TGTGCCAGCAGCCGAACAGGGAACACTGAAGCTTTCTTT. This rearrangement joins TRBV3-1 (or the pseudogene TRBV3-2) to TRBJ1-1, with D maybe TRBD1 (5 bases). The CDR3 is 13 residues long. Germline values: CDR1 LGHDT, CDR2 YNNKEL (reference sequence). V gave up 4 bases and J gave up 1 base, with 7 bases separating them.

This rearrangement joins TRBV27 to TRBJ1-5; TRBD1 aligns across 7 bases. The CDR3 contains 14 residues. Germline V gives CDR1 MNHEY, CDR2 SMNVEV (reference sequence). Trimming took 5 bases from V and 7 from J; bases not matched to a gene: 8. The CDR3 nucleotides are TGTGCCAGCAGTGCTTTGGCAGGGGGACAGCCCCAGCATTTT. Its protein is CASSALAGGQPQHF.

The chain carries TRBV24-1 and TRBJ2-5; TRBD1 matches 10 bases. CDR3 length equals 15 residues. The germline CDR1 and CDR2 sequences are KGHDR and SFDVKD. Losses at the gene ends were 1 base for V and 5 bases for J; bases not matched to a gene: 3. The CDR3: CATSDFGTGVETQYF. CDR3 DNA: TGTGCCACCAGTGATTTCGGGACAGGGGTTGAGACCCAGTACTTC.

The rearrangement uses TRBV19 and TRBJ2-1, with TRBD2 matching over 7 bases. CDR3 length: 18 amino acids. CDR1 and CDR2 from the germline V gene are LNHDA and SQIVND (reference sequence). V lost 3 bases to trimming and J lost 0 bases; unmatched junction nucleotides: 11. The CDR3 DNA follows: TGTGCCAGTAGTATTGGGCTAGCGGTGATGAGCTCCTACAATGAGCAGTTCTTC. Translation: CASSIGLAVMSSYNEQFF.

The genes are TRBV7-2 and TRBJ1-1; D is possibly TRBD1 (5 bases). Trimming took off 5 bases at V and 1 base at J, with 8 bases between the two ends. Germline CDR1 SGHTA, CDR2 FQGNSA. This CDR3 spans 13 amino acids. CDR3 DNA: TGTGCCAGCAGCGTAAGGGGGAACACTGAAGCTTTCTTT. Its protein is CASSVRGNTEAFF. The full variable domain, rest sourced from reference TRBV7-2 and TRBJ1-1, is GAGVSQSPSNKVTEKGKDVELRCDPISGHTALYWYRQSLGQGLEFLIYFQGNSAPDKSGLPSDRFSAERTGGSVSTLTIQRTQQEDSAVYLCASSVRGNTEAFFGQGTRLTVV.

The V gene is TRBV30, the J gene TRBJ1-2; 10 bases align to TRBD1. The CDR3 sequence is 14 residues long. Looked up from germline, CDR1 is GTSNPN and CDR2 is SVGIG (reference sequence). V lost 0 bases and J lost 10; bases outside the gene matches: 8. The CDR3 spells CAWSVVGQGTVYTF. The CDR3 bases are TGTGCCTGGAGTGTAGTGGGACAGGGGACGGTCTACACCTTC.

This clone was recorded once. The chain couples TRBV18 to TRBJ1-1; D gene ambiguous. V was pared by 2 bases and J by 1 base, with 8 bases between. This CDR3 comprises 14 residues. The V gene's germline CDR1 is KGHSH and CDR2 LQKENI. CDR3 loop: CASSPDHQNTEAFF. The CDR3 DNA is TGTGCCAGCTCACCAGACCACCAGAACACTGAAGCTTTCTTT.

V and J are TRBV5-6 and TRBJ1-2; tentative D call: TRBD1 (5 bases). The CDR3 totals 14 residues. The V end lost 4 bases, the J end lost 4 bases, and 14 bases lay between the germline ends. Germline CDR1 reads SGHDT; CDR2 reads YYEEEE. The CDR3 DNA sequence: TGTGCCAGCAGCAAAGACAGTCTCCCCTATGGCTACACCTTC. Encoded protein: CASSKDSLPYGYTF.

This clone is a singleton in its sample. Here the CDR3 DNA reads TGCGCCAGCGACAGGGCCTCGGGGTCACCCCTCCACTTT. Protein sequence: CASDRASGSPLHF. The V and J genes are TRBV10-2 and TRBJ1-6; 7 nucleotides agree with TRBD1. V was clipped by 8 bases and J by 10 bases; unmatched bases: 8. CDR1 WSHSY and CDR2 SAAADI come from the germline V gene. This CDR3 comprises 13 residues.

This sequence joins TRBV9 and TRBJ1-5, with a weak D call TRBD1 (5 bases). Germline loops: CDR1 SGDLS, CDR2 YYNGEE. Trimming cost V 3 bases and J 6 bases, with 13 bases left between them. There are 14 residues in the CDR3. The DNA of the CDR3 is TGTGCCAGCAGCGCCGGGGGAGGGGCTCAGCCCCAGCATTTT. This gives the protein CASSAGGGAQPQHF. Complete variable domain (other parts from reference TRBV9 and TRBJ1-5): DSGVTQTPKHLITATGQRVTLRCSPRSGDLSVYWYQQSLDQGLQFLIQYYNGEERAKGNILERFSAQQFPDLHSELNLSSLELGDSALYFCASSAGGGAQPQHFGDGTRLSIL.

The chain uses TRBV27 and TRBJ1-6; D is ambiguous. Germline V gene lookup returns CDR1 MNHEY and CDR2 SMNVEV (reference sequence). This CDR3 spans 12 amino acids. Trimming took 0 bases from V and 10 from J, leaving 4 bases between them. CDR3 bases: TGTGCCAGCAGTTTATCGAGCTCACCCCTCCACTTT. It is translated as CASSLSSSPLHF.

Written as DNA, the CDR3 is TGTGCCAGCAGTGGCCGGGACAGGGGACAATCACCCCTCCACTTT. It codes for CASSGRDRGQSPLHF. The chain uses TRBV2 and TRBJ1-6, with 10 positions matching TRBD1. Germline-derived CDR1 and CDR2 are SNHLY and FYNNEI. CDR3 length equals 15 residues. V shed 4 bases, J shed 10 bases, and the junction held 7 bases outside the gene matches.

Here the CDR3 reads CASTRGTGTTGELFF. The CDR3, as DNA: TGTGCCAGCACCCGTGGGACGGGGACCACCGGGGAGCTGTTTTTT. The chain couples TRBV5-4 to TRBJ2-2; D tentatively reads TRBD1 or TRBD2 (5 bases each). The CDR3 runs 15 residues. Germline CDR1 SGHNT, CDR2 YYREEE (reference sequence). The V gene lost 6 bases and the J gene lost 4 bases, with 16 bases spanning the gap.

This chain uses TRBV29-1 with TRBJ2-2; D unresolved. Deletions cut 4 bases from V and 9 bases from J, with 15 bases between. CDR3 length: 13 amino acids. Looked up from germline, CDR1 is SQVTM and CDR2 is ANQGSEA. In DNA, the CDR3 is TGCAGCGTTGTCGGGCTCGGGCACCGGGAGCTGTTTTTT. It specifies CSVVGLGHRELFF.

The rearrangement links TRBV30 to TRBJ2-3; 12 nucleotides agree with TRBD1. Trimming removed 2 bases from V and 4 bases from J; junction bases left unmatched: 4. CDR1 and CDR2 (germline): GTSNPN, SVGIG (reference sequence). The CDR3 totals 15 residues. CDR3 residues: CAWSPGTGGSDTQYF. The CDR3 bases are TGTGCCTGGAGTCCCGGGACAGGGGGCTCAGATACGCAGTATTTT.

This chain connects TRBV5-4 to TRBJ2-5; D is perhaps TRBD2 (5 bases). Trimming removed 7 bases from V and 3 bases from J, with 13 bases in between. Germline CDR1 reads SGHNT; CDR2 reads YYREEE (reference sequence). CDR3 size: 13 residues. The CDR3 is CASGEGEEETQYF. In DNA form, the CDR3 reads TGTGCCAGCGGCGAGGGTGAGGAAGAGACCCAGTACTTC.

This chain links TRBV2 with TRBJ1-3; TRBD1 might be the D (6 bases). The germline V gene has CDR1 SNHLY and CDR2 FYNNEI. V shed 6 bases and J shed 0 bases, with 27 bases lying between them. The CDR3 has 20 amino acids. The CDR3 loop is CASRRGDGGAHLNSGNTIYF. The CDR3 nucleotides read TGTGCCAGCAGGAGGGGAGACGGGGGGGCCCACCTGAACTCTGGAAACACCATATATTTT.

This chain links TRBV19 with TRBJ1-3; 7 bases agree with TRBD1. This CDR3 is built from 15 residues. Trimming at V came to 4 bases and at J to 4 bases, leaving 7 bases not matched to a gene. CDR1 is LNHDA and CDR2 is SQIVND in the germline V gene (reference sequence). The CDR3 DNA follows: TGTGCCAGTAGTACTACAGGGGTGGGCGGAAACACCATATATTTT. The encoded protein is CASSTTGVGGNTIYF.

This clone was counted only a few times. The chain combines TRBV4-2 with TRBJ1-1; D is uncertain. The CDR3 is 13 residues long. The V end was cut by 5 bases, the J end by 1 base, with 8 bases between. Germline V gives CDR1 LGHNA, CDR2 YNFKEQ. This CDR3 reads CASSTRQNTEAFF. The CDR3 DNA sequence: TGTGCCAGCAGCACTAGACAGAACACTGAAGCTTTCTTT.

The rearrangement links TRBV4-2 to TRBJ2-1; no definite D call. Germline V gives CDR1 LGHNA, CDR2 YNFKEQ. The CDR3 loop spans 11 amino acids. Trimming removed 5 bases at V and 9 bases at J, with 8 bases between. The DNA of the CDR3 is TGTGCCAGCAGCTACTACGGTGAGCAGTTCTTC. Protein product: CASSYYGEQFF.